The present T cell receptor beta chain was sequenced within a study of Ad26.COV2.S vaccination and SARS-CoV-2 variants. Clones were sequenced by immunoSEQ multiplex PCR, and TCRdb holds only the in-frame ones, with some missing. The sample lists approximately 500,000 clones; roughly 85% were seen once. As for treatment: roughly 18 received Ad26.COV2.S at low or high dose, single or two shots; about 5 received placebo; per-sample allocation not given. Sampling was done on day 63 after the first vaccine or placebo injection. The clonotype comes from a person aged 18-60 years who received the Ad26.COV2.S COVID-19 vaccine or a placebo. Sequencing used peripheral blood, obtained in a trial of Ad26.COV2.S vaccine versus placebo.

The CDR3 here is CASSSSTGYGYTF. Written as DNA, the CDR3 is TGTGCCAGCAGTTCCTCGACAGGATATGGCTACACCTTC. The chain is built from TRBV27 and TRBJ1-2, with a weak D call TRBD1 (6 bases). Between the trimmed V and J ends, which lost 4 bases and 5 bases, there was a span of 11 bases. CDR3 length equals 13 residues. Germline assignment: CDR1 MNHEY and CDR2 SMNVEV (reference sequence).